Below are 19 T cell receptor beta chains sequenced from a single sample in a study of OX40 agonist ivuxolimab in advanced cancers. Only in-frame clones appear in the TCRdb table, and some are missing; sequencing was by immunoSEQ multiplex PCR. The sample has over 70,000 clones, roughly 91% seen once. The sequencing used CD4+ or CD8+ T cells sorted from blood, collected in a trial of the OX40 agonist ivuxolimab. Receptors originate from an adult with an advanced solid tumor such as melanoma, head and neck, liver or kidney cancer.

The chain combines TRBV6-1 with TRBJ2-1; possibly TRBD1 for D (6 bases). The CDR3 extends over 13 amino acids. Germline V CDR1 and CDR2: MNHNS, SASEGT. This CDR3 reads CALLGGSYNEQFF. The CDR3 DNA is TGTGCTCTGCTAGGGGGTTCCTACAATGAGCAGTTCTTC.

This chain connects TRBV9 to TRBJ1-1, with 7 bases identical to TRBD1. The V gene end was trimmed by 3 bases and the J gene end by 1 base; junction bases not matched to a gene: 9. This CDR3 region has 16 residues. Germline CDR1 SGDLS, CDR2 YYNGEE. The CDR3 sequence is CASSDPTGPSNTEAFF. The CDR3 DNA reads as TGTGCCAGCAGCGACCCGACAGGGCCCTCGAACACTGAAGCTTTCTTT.

The chain uses TRBV7-5 and TRBJ2-5; TRBD2 is taken as the D call from the table, unchecked against the DNA. TRBV7-5 is a listed pseudogene. The CDR3 is made up of 18 amino acids. Here the CDR3 reads CARRYPGTSGPTPETQYF. The CDR3 nucleotides read TGTGCCAGAAGATACCCCGGGACTAGCGGGCCAACCCCAGAGACCCAGTACTTC.

This clone came up once. V usage is TRBV7-2 and J usage is TRBJ2-7, with no clear D. V gave up 3 bases and J gave up 0 bases, with 3 bases separating them. The CDR3 is 12 residues long. CDR1 and CDR2 (germline): SGHTA, FQGNSA. This CDR3 reads CASSLGSYEQYF. The DNA of the CDR3 is TGTGCCAGCAGCTTGGGCTCCTACGAGCAGTACTTC.

Of note for this clone: Relative to the germline gene, one junction end is altered; a read error may explain this. The CDR3 here is CASSLDDSTFF. In DNA form, the CDR3 reads TGCGCCAGCAGCTTGGATGACAGCACCTTTTTT. This rearrangement joins TRBV5-1 to TRBJ1-1, with a possible D match to TRBD1 (5 bases). This CDR3 region has 11 residues. The germline CDR1 and CDR2 sequences are SGHRS and YFSETQ.

This sequence joins TRBV28 and TRBJ2-7, with 7 bases that match TRBD1. Germline V gene data show CDR1 as MDHEN and CDR2 as SYDVKM. The CDR3 contains 14 residues. V lost 3 bases and J lost 4; bases outside the gene matches: 6. The CDR3 DNA follows: TGTGCCAGCAGTTTGGGGACAGCCGGATACGAGCAGTACTTC. It translates to CASSLGTAGYEQYF.

V is TRBV16 and J is TRBJ1-5; 9 bases map to TRBD1. Germline V gene lookup returns CDR1 KGHSY and CDR2 FQNENV. Trimming took 0 bases from V and 6 from J; bases not matched to a gene: 12. The CDR3 is 18 amino acids. The CDR3 is CASSQSGTGLGMGQPQHF. For the CDR3, the DNA is TGTGCCAGCAGCCAATCGGGGACAGGGTTAGGTATGGGTCAGCCCCAGCATTTT.

The CDR3 bases are TGCGCCAGCAGCCAAGATGGACCCCAGACCCTTAATTCACCCCTCCACTTT. As protein: CASSQDGPQTLNSPLHF. V and J are TRBV4-3 and TRBJ1-6; D call uncertain. CDR3 size: 17 residues. The ends were cut back, 0 bases at V and 6 bases at J, with 15 bases in the middle. CDR1 and CDR2 (germline): LGHNA, YSLEER.

The chain carries TRBV4-3 and TRBJ2-3; 8 bases map to TRBD1. This CDR3 has 15 amino acids. Trimming removed 1 base from V and 4 bases from J; junction bases left unmatched: 4. Germline assignment: CDR1 LGHNA and CDR2 YSLEER. CDR3 amino acids: CASSQGTGTADTQYF. The CDR3 DNA reads TGCGCCAGCAGCCAAGGGACAGGGACCGCAGATACGCAGTATTTT.

The CDR3: CASSLQGTGGYTF. The CDR3, as DNA: TGTGCCAGCTCACTACAGGGAACAGGTGGCTACACCTTC. The V gene is TRBV18, the J gene TRBJ1-2; D may be TRBD1 (6 bases). Trimming removed 4 bases at V and 7 bases at J, with 13 bases between. Germline V CDR1 and CDR2: KGHSH, LQKENI. The CDR3 sequence is 13 residues long. The full variable domain, with the rest looked up from reference TRBV18 and TRBJ1-2, is NAGVMQNPRHLVRRRGQEARLRCSPMKGHSHVYWYRQLPEEGLKFMVYLQKENIIDESGMPKERFSAEFPKEGPSILRIQQVVRGDSAAYFCASSLQGTGGYTFGSGTRLTVV.

The chain combines TRBV27 with TRBJ2-5; D unclear. Germline V lookup: CDR1 MNHEY, CDR2 SMNVEV (reference sequence). The CDR3 length is 15 residues. V was clipped by 8 bases and J by 0 bases, with 16 bases between them. Here the CDR3 DNA reads TGTGCCAGCGGCAAGGCACAGTCGTACCAAGAGACCCAGTACTTC. It specifies CASGKAQSYQETQYF.

This clone came up once. CDR3 in amino acids: CASSLPGTEGLREQYF. The CDR3 coding sequence is TGTGCCAGCAGCTTACCCGGGACCGAAGGCCTAAGGGAGCAGTACTTC. V and J are TRBV13 and TRBJ2-7, with D possibly called TRBD1 or TRBD2 (5 bases each). Germline CDR1 and CDR2: PRHDT and FYEKMQ (reference sequence). Between the trimmed V and J ends, which lost 2 bases and 7 bases, there was a span of 21 bases. This CDR3 region has 16 residues.

CDR3 residues: CASSWVSSGSGELFF. The CDR3 DNA reads as TGCGCCAGCAGCTGGGTCTCGAGCGGGAGCGGGGAGCTGTTTTTT. This chain links TRBV5-1 with TRBJ2-2; 8 positions agree with TRBD2. J was trimmed by 7 bases and V by 3 bases; bases with no gene match: 8. The CDR3 is 15 amino acids. The germline gives CDR1 SGHRS, CDR2 YFSETQ. Complete variable domain (other parts from reference TRBV5-1 and TRBJ2-2): KAGVTQTPRYLIKTRGQQVTLSCSPISGHRSVSWYQQTPGQGLQFLFEYFSETQRNKGNFPGRFSGRQFSNSRSEMNVSTLELGDSALYLCASSWVSSGSGELFFGEGSRLTVL.

This clone was recorded once. This sequence joins TRBV4-3 and TRBJ2-3; D is possibly TRBD1 (6 bases). Between the trimmed V and J ends, which lost 5 bases and 2 bases, there was a span of 14 bases. The CDR3 is 15 residues long. Looked up from germline, CDR1 is LGHNA and CDR2 is YSLEER. The CDR3 sequence is CASSDRDIATDTQYF. CDR3 bases: TGCGCCAGCAGCGATAGGGACATCGCCACAGATACGCAGTATTTT.

The V gene is TRBV27, the J gene TRBJ2-7, with TRBD1 identical over 10 bases. The CDR3 consists of 13 residues. Losses at the gene ends were 10 bases for V and 4 bases for J; bases not matched to a gene: 7. The V gene's germline CDR1 is MNHEY and CDR2 SMNVEV (reference sequence). The CDR3 region has the DNA TGTGCCACTAGAGGGGACAGGGGTTACGAGCAGTACTTC. As protein: CATRGDRGYEQYF.

The count of this clone is one. V usage is TRBV6-1 and J usage is TRBJ1-1, with no clear D. CDR1 is MNHNS, CDR2 SASEGT, per germline. There are 13 residues in the CDR3. V was pared by 10 bases and J by 1 base, with 13 bases between. The CDR3: CATPYKENTEAFF. DNA for the CDR3: TGTGCCACCCCATACAAAGAGAACACTGAAGCTTTCTTT.

The chain employs TRBV4-3 and TRBJ2-1; D gene unclear. Germline V CDR1 and CDR2: LGHNA, YSLEER. CDR3 length: 13 amino acids. Between the trimmed V and J ends, which lost 0 bases and 8 bases, there was a span of 8 bases. Here the CDR3 reads CASSQDPSYEQFF. The CDR3 nucleotides are TGCGCCAGCAGCCAAGATCCGTCTTATGAGCAGTTCTTC.

This chain connects TRBV29-1 to TRBJ2-2; D is ambiguous. The length of the CDR3 is 13 residues. Trimming shortened V by 5 bases and J by 8 bases, and 15 bases separated the two germline ends. Germline CDR1 reads SQVTM; CDR2 reads ANQGSEA. CDR3 DNA: TGCAGCGTTTCGGACCCTGGCGAGGGGGAGCTGTTTTTT. Translating gives CSVSDPGEGELFF.

The chain combines TRBV4-1 with TRBJ2-1, with a possible D match to TRBD2 (5 bases). Germline V gene sequence: CDR1 MGHRA, CDR2 YSYEKL. The CDR3 sequence is 17 residues long. V dropped 1 base and J dropped 2 bases, with 15 bases sitting between them. Written as DNA, the CDR3 is TGCGCCAGCAGCCAAGGACTCGCGCGGGCTGCCTACAATGAGCAGTTCTTC. Encoded protein: CASSQGLARAAYNEQFF.